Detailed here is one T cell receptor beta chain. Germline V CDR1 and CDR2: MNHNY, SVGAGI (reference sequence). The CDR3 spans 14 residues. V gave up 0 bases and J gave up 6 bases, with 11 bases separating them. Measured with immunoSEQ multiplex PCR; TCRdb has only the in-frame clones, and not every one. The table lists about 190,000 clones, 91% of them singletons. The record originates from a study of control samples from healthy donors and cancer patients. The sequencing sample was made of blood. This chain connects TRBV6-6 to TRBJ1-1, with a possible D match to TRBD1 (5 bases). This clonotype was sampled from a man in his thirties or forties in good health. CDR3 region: CASSYSGRDAEAFF. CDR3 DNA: TGTGCCAGCAGTTACTCAGGCAGGGATGCTGAAGCTTTCTTT.